This is a list of T cell receptor beta chains from one sample in a study of cytomegalovirus exposure and HLA in healthy donors. Data came from immunoSEQ multiplex PCR; TCRdb stores just in-frame clones and leaves some out. The sample lists roughly 120,000 clones, 73% occurring once. Sample: PBMCs. These receptors were collected from a man aged 55-75 years in good health and CMV-seropositive. CDR3s include the opening cysteine and the closing phenylalanine or tryptophan. A D gene is named only where the DNA matches it firmly. Not all rows give a size; the values are once, few, many and, for expanded clones, a class.

TRBV30	-	TRBD1	TRBJ2-7	TGTGCCTGGAGTTCGGGACAGATCTCCTACGAGCAGTACTTC	CAWSSGQISYEQYF
TRBV6-8	once	-	TRBJ2-2	TGTGCCAGCACCGACTTCCTTCGGGGTACCTACGAAGCGGCCGGGGAGCTGTTTTTT	CASTDFLRGTYEAAGELFF
TRBV2	-	TRBD1	TRBJ1-3	TGTGCCAGCACCTCGACAGGGGACGGAAACACCATATATTTT	CASTSTGDGNTIYF
TRBV7-9	-	TRBD2	TRBJ2-1	TGTGCCAGCAGCTTAGAAGGGACTAGCATTCCCGATCTCTACAATGAGCAGTTCTTC	CASSLEGTSIPDLYNEQFF
TRBV21-1	-	-	TRBJ1-1	TGTGCCAGCGGAGGGACAGGGGAGAACACTGAAGCTTTCTTT	CASGGTGENTEAFF
TRBV11-2	-	-	TRBJ1-6	TGTGCCAGCAGCTCGTATCGCTCGAGCTCCTATAATTCACCCCTCCACTTT	CASSSYRSSSYNSPLHF
TRBV4-1	-	-	TRBJ2-7	TGCGCCAGCAGCCATACAGGGAAAGCTCCCTCCGAGCAGTACTTC	CASSHTGKAPSEQYF
TRBV10-2	many	-	TRBJ2-3	TGCGCCAGCAGCCGCAGGGTTCGCACAGATACGCAGTATTTT	CASSRRVRTDTQYF
TRBV28	few	-	TRBJ2-3	TGTGCCAGCAGCTCCCTCCGGAGGGATACGCAGTATTTT	CASSSLRRDTQYF
TRBV29-1	-	TRBD1	TRBJ1-1	TGCAGCGTCACGACAGGGGGGAACACTGAAGCTTTCTTT	CSVTTGGNTEAFF
TRBV6-4	few	-	TRBJ2-1	TGTGCCAGCAGTGACTCGCCGGGGGTTAATGAGCAGTTCTTC	CASSDSPGVNEQFF
TRBV28	-	TRBD2	TRBJ2-7	TGTGCCAGCAGTTCGGGTGGGGGAGGGTCCTACGAGCAGTACTTC	CASSSGGGGSYEQYF
TRBV28	-	TRBD1	TRBJ2-3	TGTGCCAGCAGAGACCGGGACAGGTCTGCAGATACGCAGTATTTT	CASRDRDRSADTQYF
TRBV28	-	TRBD2	TRBJ2-5	TGTGCCAGCAGCTCCGGGACTAGCGGCCCCCAAGAGACCCAGTACTTC	CASSSGTSGPQETQYF
TRBV9	-	-	TRBJ1-6	TGTGCCAGCAGCGTAGAAGGGAGGAATTCACCCCTCCACTTT	CASSVEGRNSPLHF
TRBV25-1	-	-	TRBJ1-1	TGTGCCAGCAGTGAATATTTAGGGGGGGGCATCGCTGAAGCTTTCTTT	CASSEYLGGGIAEAFF
TRBV6-5	-	-	TRBJ1-1	TGTGCCAGCAGCCGACAGGTTCGGAGCACTGAAGCTTTCTTT	CASSRQVRSTEAFF
TRBV6-4	-	TRBD1	TRBJ2-7	TGTGCCAGCAGTGCCAGGACAGGGAGCTCCTACGAGCAGTACTTC	CASSARTGSSYEQYF
TRBV7-2	-	-	TRBJ1-1	TGTGCCAGCAGCTCCCGAGGGAACACTGAAGCTTTCTTT	CASSSRGNTEAFF
TRBV28	-	-	TRBJ2-5	TGTGCCAGCAGTTCTCCGTTACAAGAGACCCAGTACTTC	CASSSPLQETQYF
TRBV13	-	TRBD2	TRBJ2-3	TGTGCCAGCAGCCAAAGAAGGCTAGCGGGGGGCCCAGATACGCAGTATTTT	CASSQRRLAGGPDTQYF
TRBV28	-	-	TRBJ1-6	TGTGCCAGCAGTTTACCACAGTGGCCCCTCCACTTT	CASSLPQWPLHF
TRBV2	-	-	TRBJ1-2	TGTGCCAGCATCGGTGGGGGCAGCAGCTATGGCTACACCTTC	CASIGGGSSYGYTF
TRBV2	-	-	TRBJ2-5	TGTGCCAGCAGTGGGAAAGGACAGCGGTGGGGAGAGACCCAGTACTTC	CASSGKGQRWGETQYF
TRBV5-6	-	TRBD1	TRBJ1-1	TGTGCCAGCAGCTGGACAGGAGTTGATACTGAAGCTTTCTTT	CASSWTGVDTEAFF
TRBV6-5	few	-	TRBJ1-5	TGTGCCAGCAGTTACTCGCGGGGAGGGTATCAGCCCCAGCATTTT	CASSYSRGGYQPQHF
TRBV4-1	-	-	TRBJ2-5	TGCGCCAGCAGCCAACTAACCCCGGTCAGGGGAGAGACCCAGTACTTC	CASSQLTPVRGETQYF
TRBV10-1	-	-	TRBJ2-5	TGCGCCAGCAGTGGGACGGAGCGGGAGACCCAGTACTTC	CASSGTERETQYF
TRBV10-3	-	-	TRBJ1-3	TGTGCCATCAGTCTTCAGAACTCTGGAAACACCATATATTTT	CAISLQNSGNTIYF
TRBV2	-	-	TRBJ2-3	TGTGCCAGCAACGGAGGGGTGGGTACAGATACGCAGTATTTT	CASNGGVGTDTQYF